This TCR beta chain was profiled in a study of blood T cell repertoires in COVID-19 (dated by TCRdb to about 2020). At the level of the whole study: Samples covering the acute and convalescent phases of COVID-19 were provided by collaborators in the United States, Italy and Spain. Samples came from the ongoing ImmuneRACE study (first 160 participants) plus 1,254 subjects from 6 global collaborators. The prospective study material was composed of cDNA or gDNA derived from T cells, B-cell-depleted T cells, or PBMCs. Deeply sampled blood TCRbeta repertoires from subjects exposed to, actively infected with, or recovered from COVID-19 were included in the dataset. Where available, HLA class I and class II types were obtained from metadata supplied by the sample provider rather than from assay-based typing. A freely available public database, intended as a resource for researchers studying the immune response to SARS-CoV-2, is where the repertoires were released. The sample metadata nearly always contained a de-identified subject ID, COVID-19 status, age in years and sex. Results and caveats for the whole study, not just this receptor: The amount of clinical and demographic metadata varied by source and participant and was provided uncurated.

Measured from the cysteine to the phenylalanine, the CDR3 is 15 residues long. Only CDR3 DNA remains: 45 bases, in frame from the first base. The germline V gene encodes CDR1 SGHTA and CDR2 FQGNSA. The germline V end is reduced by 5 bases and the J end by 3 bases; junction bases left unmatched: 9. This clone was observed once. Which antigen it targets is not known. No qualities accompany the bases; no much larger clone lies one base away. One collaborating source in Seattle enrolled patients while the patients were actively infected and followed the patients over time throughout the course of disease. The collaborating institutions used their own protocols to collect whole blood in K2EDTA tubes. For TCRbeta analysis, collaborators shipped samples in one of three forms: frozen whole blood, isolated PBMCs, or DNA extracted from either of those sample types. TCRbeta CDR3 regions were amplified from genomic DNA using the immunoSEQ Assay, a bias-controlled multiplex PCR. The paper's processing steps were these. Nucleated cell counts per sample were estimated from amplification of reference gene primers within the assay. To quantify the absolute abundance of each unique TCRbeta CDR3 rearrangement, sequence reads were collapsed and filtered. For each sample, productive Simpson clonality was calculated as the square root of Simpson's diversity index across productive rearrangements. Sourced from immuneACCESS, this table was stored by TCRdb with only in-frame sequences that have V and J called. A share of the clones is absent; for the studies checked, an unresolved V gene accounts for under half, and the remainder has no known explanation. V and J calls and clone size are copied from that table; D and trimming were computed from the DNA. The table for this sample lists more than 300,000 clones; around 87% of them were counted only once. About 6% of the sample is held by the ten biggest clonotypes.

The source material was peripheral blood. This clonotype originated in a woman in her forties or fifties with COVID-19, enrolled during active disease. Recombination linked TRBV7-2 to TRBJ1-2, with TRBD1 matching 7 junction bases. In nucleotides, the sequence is TGTGCCAGCAGCCTAAGGACAGGCGGGGACTATGGCTACACCTTC. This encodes CASSLRTGGDYGYTF.